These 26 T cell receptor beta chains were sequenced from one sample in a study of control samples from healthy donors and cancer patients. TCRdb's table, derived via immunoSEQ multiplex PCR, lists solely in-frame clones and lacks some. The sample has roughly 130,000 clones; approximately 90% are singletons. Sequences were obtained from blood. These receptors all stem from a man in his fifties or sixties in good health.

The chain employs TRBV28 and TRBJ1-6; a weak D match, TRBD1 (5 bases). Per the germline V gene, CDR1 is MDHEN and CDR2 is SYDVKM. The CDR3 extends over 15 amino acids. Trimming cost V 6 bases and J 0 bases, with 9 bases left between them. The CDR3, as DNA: TGTGCCAGCAGATTAGACAGCTCCTATAATTCACCCCTCCACTTT. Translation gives CASRLDSSYNSPLHF.

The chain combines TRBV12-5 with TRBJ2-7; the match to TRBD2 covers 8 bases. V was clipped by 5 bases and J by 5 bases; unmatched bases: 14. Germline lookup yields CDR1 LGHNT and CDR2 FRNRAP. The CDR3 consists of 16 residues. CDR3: CASGLLRGGRTHEQYF. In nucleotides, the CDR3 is TGTGCTAGTGGTCTGCTCCGGGGGGGCCGTACCCACGAGCAGTACTTC.

CDR3 nucleotide sequence: TGTGCCAGCGGACTAGCCCCCCAAGAGACCCAGTACTTC. It codes for CASGLAPQETQYF. The chain combines TRBV2 with TRBJ2-5; TRBD2 aligns across 8 bases. The germline V gene encodes CDR1 SNHLY and CDR2 FYNNEI. V lost 8 bases and J lost 1; bases outside the gene matches: 3. This CDR3 comprises 13 residues.

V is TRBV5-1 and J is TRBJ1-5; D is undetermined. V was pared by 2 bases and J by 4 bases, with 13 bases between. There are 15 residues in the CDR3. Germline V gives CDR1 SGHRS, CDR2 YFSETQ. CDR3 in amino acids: CASSLNVGKNQPQHF. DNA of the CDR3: TGCGCCAGCAGCTTAAATGTAGGAAAGAATCAGCCCCAGCATTTT.

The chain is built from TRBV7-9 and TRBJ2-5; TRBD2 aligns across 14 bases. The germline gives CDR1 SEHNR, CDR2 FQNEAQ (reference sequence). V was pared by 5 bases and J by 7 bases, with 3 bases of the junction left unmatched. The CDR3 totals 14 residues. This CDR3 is CASSPGTSGGTQYF. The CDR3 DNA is TGTGCCAGCAGCCCCGGGACTAGCGGGGGGACCCAGTACTTC. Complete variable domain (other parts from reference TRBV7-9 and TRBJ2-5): DTGVSQNPRHKITKRGQNVTFRCDPISEHNRLYWYRQTLGQGPEFLTYFQNEAQLEKSRLLSDRFSAERPKGSFSTLEIQRTEQGDSAMYLCASSPGTSGGTQYFGPGTRLLVL.

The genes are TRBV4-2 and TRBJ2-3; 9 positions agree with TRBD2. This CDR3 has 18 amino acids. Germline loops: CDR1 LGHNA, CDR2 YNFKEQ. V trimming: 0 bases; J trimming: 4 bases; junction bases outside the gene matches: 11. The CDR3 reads CASSQDALAGNSADTQYF. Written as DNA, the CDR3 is TGTGCCAGCAGCCAAGATGCCCTAGCGGGGAATAGCGCAGATACGCAGTATTTT.

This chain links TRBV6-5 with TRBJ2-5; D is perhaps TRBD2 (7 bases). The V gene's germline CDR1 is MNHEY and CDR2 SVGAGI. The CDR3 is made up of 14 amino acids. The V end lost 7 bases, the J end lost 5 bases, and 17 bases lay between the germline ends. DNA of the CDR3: TGTGCCAGCACCCCCGTTGGGGGGGCCGAGACCCAGTACTTC. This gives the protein CASTPVGGAETQYF.

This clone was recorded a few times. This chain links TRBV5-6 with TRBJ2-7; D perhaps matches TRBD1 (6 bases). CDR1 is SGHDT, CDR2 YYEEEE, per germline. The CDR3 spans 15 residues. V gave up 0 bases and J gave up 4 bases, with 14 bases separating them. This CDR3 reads CASSLAPQGRYEQYF. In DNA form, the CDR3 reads TGTGCCAGCAGCTTGGCCCCCCAGGGGAGATACGAGCAGTACTTC.

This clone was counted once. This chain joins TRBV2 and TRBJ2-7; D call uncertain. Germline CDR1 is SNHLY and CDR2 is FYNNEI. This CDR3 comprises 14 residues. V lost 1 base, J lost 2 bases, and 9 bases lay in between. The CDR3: CASSEGPSPYEQYF. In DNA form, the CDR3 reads TGTGCCAGCAGTGAAGGACCCAGCCCCTACGAGCAGTACTTC.

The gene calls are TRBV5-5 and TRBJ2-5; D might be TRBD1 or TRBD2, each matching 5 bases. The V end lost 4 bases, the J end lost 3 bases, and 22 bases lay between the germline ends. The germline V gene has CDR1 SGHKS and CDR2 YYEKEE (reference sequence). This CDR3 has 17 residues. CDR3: CASSPRGHLAQKETQYF. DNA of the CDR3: TGTGCCAGCAGCCCCCGTGGACATCTAGCCCAAAAAGAGACCCAGTACTTC.

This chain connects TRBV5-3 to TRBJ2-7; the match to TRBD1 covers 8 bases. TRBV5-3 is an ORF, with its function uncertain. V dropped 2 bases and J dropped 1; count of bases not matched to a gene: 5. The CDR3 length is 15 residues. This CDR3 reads CARSFQRTGSYEQYF. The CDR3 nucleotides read TGTGCCAGAAGCTTCCAACGGACAGGGTCCTACGAGCAGTACTTC.

The CDR3 bases are TGTGCCAGCAATCCAGGGGTCTTCAGTGGCTACACCTTC. This sequence encodes CASNPGVFSGYTF. The chain recombines TRBV6-5 with TRBJ1-2; weak D call: TRBD1 (6 bases). Germline values: CDR1 MNHEY, CDR2 SVGAGI. CDR3 length equals 13 residues. The V gene lost 7 bases and the J gene lost 7 bases, with 16 bases spanning the gap.

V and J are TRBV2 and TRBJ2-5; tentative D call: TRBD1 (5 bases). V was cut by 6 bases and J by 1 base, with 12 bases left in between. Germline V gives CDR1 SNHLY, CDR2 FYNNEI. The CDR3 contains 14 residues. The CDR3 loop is CASRPGQVQETQYF. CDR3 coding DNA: TGTGCCAGCAGACCTGGACAAGTCCAAGAGACCCAGTACTTC.

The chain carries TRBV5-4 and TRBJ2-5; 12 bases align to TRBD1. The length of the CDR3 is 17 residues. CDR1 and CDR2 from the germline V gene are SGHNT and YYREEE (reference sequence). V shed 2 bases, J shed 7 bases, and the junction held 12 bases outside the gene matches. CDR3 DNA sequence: TGTGCCAGCAGCTTACCGGGGACAGGGGGCGTTTTACCGACCCAGTACTTC. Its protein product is CASSLPGTGGVLPTQYF.

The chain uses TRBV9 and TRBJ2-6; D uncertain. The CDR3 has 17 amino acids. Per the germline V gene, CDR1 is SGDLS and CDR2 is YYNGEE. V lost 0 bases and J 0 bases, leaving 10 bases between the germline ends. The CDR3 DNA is TGTGCCAGCAGCGTAGATCGACATCGCTCTGGGGCCAACGTCCTGACTTTC. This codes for CASSVDRHRSGANVLTF. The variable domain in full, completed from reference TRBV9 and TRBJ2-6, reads DSGVTQTPKHLITATGQRVTLRCSPRSGDLSVYWYQQSLDQGLQFLIQYYNGEERAKGNILERFSAQQFPDLHSELNLSSLELGDSALYFCASSVDRHRSGANVLTFGAGSRLTVL.

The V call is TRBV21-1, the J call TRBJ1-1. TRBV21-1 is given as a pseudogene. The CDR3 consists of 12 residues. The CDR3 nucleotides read TGTGCCAGAAGGGACTGGAACACTGAAGCTTTCTTT. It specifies CARRDWNTEAFF.

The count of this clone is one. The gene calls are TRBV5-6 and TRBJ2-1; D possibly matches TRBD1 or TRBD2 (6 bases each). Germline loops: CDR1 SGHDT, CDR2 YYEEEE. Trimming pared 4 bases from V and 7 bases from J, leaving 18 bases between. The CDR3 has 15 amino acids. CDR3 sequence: CASSRGRQMRNEQFF. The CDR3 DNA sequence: TGTGCCAGCAGCCGGGGGCGCCAAATGAGGAATGAGCAGTTCTTC.

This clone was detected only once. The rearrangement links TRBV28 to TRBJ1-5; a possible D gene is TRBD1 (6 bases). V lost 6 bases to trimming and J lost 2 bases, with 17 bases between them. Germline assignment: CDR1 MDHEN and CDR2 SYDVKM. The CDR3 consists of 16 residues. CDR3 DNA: TGTGCCAGCAGCTCTGCAGGGGTGGGGGGCAATCAGCCCCAGCATTTT. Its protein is CASSSAGVGGNQPQHF.

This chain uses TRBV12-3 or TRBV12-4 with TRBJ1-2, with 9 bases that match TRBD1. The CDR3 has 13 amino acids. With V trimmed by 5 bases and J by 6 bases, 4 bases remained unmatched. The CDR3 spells CASSPGTGHGYTF. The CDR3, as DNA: TGTGCCAGCAGTCCCGGGACAGGGCATGGCTACACCTTC.

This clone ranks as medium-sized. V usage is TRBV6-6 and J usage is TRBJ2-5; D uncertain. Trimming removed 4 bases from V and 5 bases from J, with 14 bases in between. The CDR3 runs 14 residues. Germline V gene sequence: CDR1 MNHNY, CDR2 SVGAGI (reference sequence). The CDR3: CASSLAPDRETQYF. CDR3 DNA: TGTGCCAGCAGTTTGGCCCCGGATAGGGAGACCCAGTACTTC.

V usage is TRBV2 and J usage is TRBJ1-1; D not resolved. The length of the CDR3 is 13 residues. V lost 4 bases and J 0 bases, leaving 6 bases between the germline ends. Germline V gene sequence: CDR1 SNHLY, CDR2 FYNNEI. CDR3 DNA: TGTGCCAGCAGTGTTGGGATGAACACTGAAGCTTTCTTT. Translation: CASSVGMNTEAFF.

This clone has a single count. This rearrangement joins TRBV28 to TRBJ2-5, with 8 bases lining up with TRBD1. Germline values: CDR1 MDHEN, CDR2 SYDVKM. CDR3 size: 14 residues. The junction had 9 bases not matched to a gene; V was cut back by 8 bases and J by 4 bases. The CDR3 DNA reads TGTGCCAGCCGCACAGGGGGAGTAGGAGAGACCCAGTACTTC. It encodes CASRTGGVGETQYF.

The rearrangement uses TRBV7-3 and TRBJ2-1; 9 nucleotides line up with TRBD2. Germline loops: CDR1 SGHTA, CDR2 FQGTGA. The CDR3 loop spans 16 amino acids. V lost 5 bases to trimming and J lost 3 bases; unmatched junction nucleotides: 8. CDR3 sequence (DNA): TGTGCCAGCAGCCCCTCCCTAGCGGGGTTCTACAATGAGCAGTTCTTC. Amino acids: CASSPSLAGFYNEQFF.

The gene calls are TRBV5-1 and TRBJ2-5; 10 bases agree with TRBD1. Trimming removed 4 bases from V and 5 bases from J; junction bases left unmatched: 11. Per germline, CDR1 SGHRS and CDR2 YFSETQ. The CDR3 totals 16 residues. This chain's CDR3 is CASSTLGGQGKETQYF. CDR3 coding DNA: TGCGCCAGCAGCACCTTAGGGGGACAGGGGAAGGAGACCCAGTACTTC.

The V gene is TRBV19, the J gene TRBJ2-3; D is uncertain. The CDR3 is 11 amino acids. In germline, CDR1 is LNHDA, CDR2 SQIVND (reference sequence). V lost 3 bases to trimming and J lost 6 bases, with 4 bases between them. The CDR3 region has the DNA TGTGCCAGTAGTATGGGCGATACGCAGTATTTT. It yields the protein CASSMGDTQYF.

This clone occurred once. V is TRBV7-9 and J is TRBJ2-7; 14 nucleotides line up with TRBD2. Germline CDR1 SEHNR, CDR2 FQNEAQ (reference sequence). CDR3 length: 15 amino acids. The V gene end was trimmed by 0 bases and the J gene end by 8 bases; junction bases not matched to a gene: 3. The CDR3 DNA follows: TGTGCCAGCAGCTTAGCGGGACTAGCGGGGGATAAGCAGTACTTC. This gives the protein CASSLAGLAGDKQYF.